A single T cell receptor beta chain is shown here with its context. The sample is drawn from a study of blood T cell repertoires in COVID-19. Across the whole study: Samples came from the United States, Italy and Spain, spanning acute and convalescent COVID-19. In each case, the material was cDNA or gDNA derived from T cells, B-cell-depleted T cells, or PBMCs.

Generated by immunoSEQ multiplex PCR, the TCRdb table keeps only in-frame clones and is missing some. The sample lists tens of thousands of clones; under 85% were seen once. This TCR was sampled from a woman of 80 years or more with acute or convalescent COVID-19. Sample: peripheral blood.

DNA for the CDR3: TGTGCCAGTAGCTTGGCGACAACACAAGAGACCCAGTACTTC. Translating gives CASSLATTQETQYF. The gene calls are TRBV19 and TRBJ2-5; D uncertain. Trimming pared 6 bases from V and 2 bases from J, leaving 13 bases between. CDR3 length equals 14 residues. The V gene's germline CDR1 is LNHDA and CDR2 SQIVND (reference sequence).